This entry describes one TCR beta chain. Two negative PCRs, clearance, or symptom resolution were required of recovered Cohort 3 donors. This entry is derived from a study of blood T cell repertoires in COVID-19. The V gene end was trimmed by 2 bases and the J gene end by 6 bases; junction bases not matched to a gene: 10. CDR1 and CDR2 (germline): SGHAT, FQNNGV. This CDR3 spans 18 amino acids. The protocol was immunoSEQ multiplex PCR, while the TCRdb copy is restricted to in-frame clones and leaves out a portion. The sample holds roughly 200,000 clones; about 85% are singletons and the top ten take more than 2.5%.

Sequenced input: PBMCs or T cells enriched from blood (not recorded which). The TCR was taken from a young woman who had recovered from COVID-19. The V and J genes are TRBV11-2 and TRBJ2-2, with 12 bases matching TRBD2. The CDR3 here is CASSLSSGGAGGSGELFF. As DNA, the CDR3 is TGTGCCAGCAGCTTATCTAGCGGGGGGGCCGGTGGTTCCGGGGAGCTGTTTTTT.